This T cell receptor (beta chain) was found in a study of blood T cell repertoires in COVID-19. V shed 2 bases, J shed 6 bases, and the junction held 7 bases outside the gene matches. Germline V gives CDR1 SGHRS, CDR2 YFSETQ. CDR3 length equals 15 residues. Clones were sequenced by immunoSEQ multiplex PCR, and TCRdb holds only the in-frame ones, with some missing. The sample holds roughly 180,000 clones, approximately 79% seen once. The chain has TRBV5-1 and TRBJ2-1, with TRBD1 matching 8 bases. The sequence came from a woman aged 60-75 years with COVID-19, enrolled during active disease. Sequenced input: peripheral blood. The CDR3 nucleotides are TGCGCCAGCAGCTTAAGGACAGGGCGGGTCAATGAGCAGTTCTTC. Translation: CASSLRTGRVNEQFF.